This is a list of T cell receptor beta chains from one sample in a study of patients and donors after allogeneic stem cell transplantation. TCRdb reprocessed the RT-PCR reads via MiXCR and lists one record per CDR3 protein. The sample records tens of thousands of distinct CDR3 sequences, less than 30% being singletons. Material for sequencing was blood, either unsorted or a sorted T cell fraction (not recorded which). These receptors all come from a human donor who was either an allogeneic HSCT recipient or a stem cell or donor lymphocyte infusion donor (not recorded which). It is not recorded whose cells these are; they may come from a transplant donor. Each CDR3 is given with its conserved first and last residue. Each record gives: D gene, V gene, J gene, clone size, CDR3 protein, CDR3 DNA. A D gene is named only where the DNA matches it firmly. Clone size appears in some rows only: once, few, many, or a class for an expanded clone.

-	TRBV21-1	TRBJ1-4	few	CASSKDRGLTTNEKLFF	TGTGCCAGCAGCAAAGATCGGGGACTTACAACTAATGAAAAACTGTTTTTT
TRBD1	TRBV9	TRBJ2-7	-	CASSVTPRQGYEQYF	TGTGCCAGCAGCGTAACCCCAAGACAGGGCTACGAGCAGTACTTC
-	TRBV7-9	TRBJ1-5	once	CASGGRDGNQPQHF	TGTGCCAGCGGGGGGCGGGATGGCAATCAGCCCCAGCATTTT
-	TRBV6-2/TRBV6-3	TRBJ1-1	-	CASSYFWDTEAFF	TGTGCCAGCAGTTACTTCTGGGACACTGAAGCTTTCTTT
-	TRBV9	TRBJ1-3	-	CASRDSESAGNTIYF	TGTGCCAGCAGGGACTCGGAGAGCGCTGGAAACACCATATATTTT
-	TRBV7-9	TRBJ1-4	few	CASSDRDGATNEKLFF	TGTGCCAGCAGCGACCGGGACGGCGCAACTAATGAAAAACTGTTTTTT
-	TRBV5-1	TRBJ2-7	few	CASSFGLPSYEQYF	TGCGCCAGCAGCTTCGGACTGCCCTCCTACGAGCAGTACTTC
TRBD1	TRBV9	TRBJ1-6	many	CASSASGGSNSPLHF	TGTGCCAGCAGCGCCTCAGGGGGATCCAATTCACCCCTCCACTTT
-	TRBV5-1	TRBJ1-1	few	CASSLDRYTEAFF	TGCGCCAGCAGCTTGGACAGGTACACTGAAGCTTTCTTT
-	TRBV28	TRBJ1-6	-	CASSFVGNSPLHF	TGTGCCAGCAGTTTTGTAGGGAATTCACCCCTCCACTTT
-	TRBV5-1	TRBJ2-4	-	CASSLDSVAKNIQYF	TGCGCCAGCAGCTTGGACAGCGTAGCCAAAAACATTCAGTACTTC
TRBD2	TRBV7-9	TRBJ2-7	-	CASSLVGGRERYEQYF	TGTGCCAGCAGCTTAGTTGGCGGGAGGGAACGCTACGAGCAGTACTTC
-	TRBV20-1	TRBJ1-4	few	CSARSLGGERYTLFF	TGCAGTGCTAGGTCGCTGGGGGGCGAACGCTATACACTGTTTTTT
TRBD2	TRBV5-1	TRBJ2-7	-	CASSSLSGGAYEQYF	TGCGCCAGCAGCTCGTTAAGCGGGGGGGCTTACGAGCAGTACTTC
TRBD1	TRBV20-1	TRBJ2-7	few	CSATGQGGEQYF	TGCAGTGCTACGGGACAGGGTGGCGAGCAGTACTTC
-	TRBV27	TRBJ2-2	few	CASSPLAPRGGNTGELFF	TGTGCCAGCAGTCCCCTAGCTCCCAGGGGGGGTAACACCGGGGAGCTGTTTTTT
-	TRBV30	TRBJ2-1	-	CAWSIGTLRSYNEQFF	TGTGCCTGGAGTATTGGGACACTTCGCTCCTACAATGAGCAGTTCTTC
-	TRBV12-3/TRBV12-4	TRBJ2-7	-	CASSKGLFVAYEQYF	TGTGCCAGCAGTAAAGGCCTCTTTGTAGCCTACGAGCAGTACTTC
TRBD1	TRBV3-1	TRBJ1-2	few	CASSPYRGLHGYTF	TGTGCCAGCAGCCCGTACAGGGGATTACATGGCTACACCTTC
TRBD2	TRBV5-1	TRBJ2-3	few	CASSPLALSTDTQYF	TGCGCCAGCAGCCCACTAGCGCTTAGCACAGATACGCAGTATTTT
-	TRBV5-1	TRBJ2-5	-	CASTDGGQQETQYF	TGCGCCAGCACCGACGGGGGACAGCAAGAGACCCAGTACTTC
-	TRBV25-1	TRBJ2-5	many	CASSDSDWTQETQYF	TGTGCCAGCAGTGATAGCGATTGGACCCAAGAGACCCAGTACTTC
-	TRBV11-2	TRBJ1-5	many	CASSLDFAQPQHF	TGTGCCAGCAGCTTAGATTTTGCCCAGCCCCAGCATTTT
TRBD1	TRBV25-1	TRBJ2-6	-	CASSLQTGLSSGANVLTF	TGTGCCAGCAGTCTTCAGACAGGGTTGAGCTCTGGGGCCAACGTCCTGACTTTC
-	TRBV20-1	TRBJ2-7	-	CSAQDITYEQYF	TGCAGTGCTCAGGACATTACTTACGAGCAGTACTTC
-	TRBV7-9	TRBJ1-2	-	CASSSARRWGSYTF	TGTGCCAGCAGCTCCGCCCGACGCTGGGGGAGCTACACCTTC
-	TRBV24-1	TRBJ2-2	few	CATSDFWTGELFF	TGTGCCACCAGTGATTTCTGGACCGGGGAGCTGTTTTTT
-	TRBV15	TRBJ2-5	-	CATKSWGQETQYF	TGTGCCACCAAGTCTTGGGGGCAGGAGACCCAGTACTTC
TRBD1	TRBV11-3	TRBJ2-2	-	CASSLGGTGTGELFF	TGTGCCAGCAGCTTAGGAGGGACAGGGACCGGGGAGCTGTTTTTT
-	TRBV7-9	TRBJ1-6	-	CASLSGAYNSPLHF	TGTGCCAGCCTTTCCGGAGCCTATAATTCACCCCTCCACTTT
-	TRBV5-1	TRBJ1-2	-	CASSPTPPTGHANYGYTF	TGCGCCAGCAGCCCCACGCCCCCGACAGGACATGCTAACTATGGCTACACCTTC
-	TRBV6-5	TRBJ1-3	-	CASSYKGSIYF	TGTGCCAGCAGTTACAAAGGATCCATATATTTT
-	TRBV13	TRBJ2-2	-	CASSPKPRTATGELFF	TGTGCCAGCAGCCCCAAACCCCGGACAGCCACCGGGGAGCTGTTTTTT
-	TRBV18	TRBJ2-7	few	CASSPPSRGGYEQYF	TGTGCCAGCTCACCACCCTCCAGGGGCGGCTACGAGCAGTACTTC
TRBD1	TRBV4-2	TRBJ1-2	-	CASSQGSTGGNGYTF	TGTGCCAGCAGCCAAGGTTCGACAGGGGGCAATGGCTACACCTTC
-	TRBV19	TRBJ1-5	few	CASSMVLGARQPQHF	TGTGCCAGTAGTATGGTCTTGGGGGCCAGGCAGCCCCAGCATTTT
TRBD1	TRBV29-1	TRBJ2-5	-	CSVPGTGGSETQYF	TGCAGCGTTCCTGGGACAGGGGGTTCAGAGACCCAGTACTTC
-	TRBV3-1	TRBJ1-4	many	CASSWGRSEKLFF	TGTGCCAGCAGTTGGGGGCGGAGTGAAAAACTGTTTTTT
TRBD2	TRBV7-3	TRBJ2-2	-	CASSSLRLAGGTGELFF	TGTGCCAGCAGCTCCTTACGACTAGCGGGAGGAACCGGGGAGCTGTTTTTT
-	TRBV10-3	TRBJ2-1	few	CAISERESGNEQFF	TGTGCCATCAGTGAGCGGGAGAGCGGCAATGAGCAGTTCTTC
TRBD1	TRBV5-1	TRBJ1-4	-	CASSLLRGQPNEKLFF	TGCGCCAGCAGCCTACTTAGGGGACAGCCTAATGAAAAACTGTTTTTT
-	TRBV10-3	TRBJ2-7	few	CAISEPPSYEQYF	TGTGCCATCAGTGAGCCGCCCTCCTACGAGCAGTACTTC
TRBD2	TRBV7-2	TRBJ2-1	few	CASSQGLATNEQFF	TGTGCCAGCAGCCAGGGACTAGCGACTAATGAGCAGTTCTTC
-	TRBV5-6	TRBJ1-1	few	CASSFGTSHTEAFF	TGTGCCAGCAGCTTCGGGACATCACACACTGAAGCTTTCTTT
-	TRBV12-3/TRBV12-4	TRBJ1-2	-	CASSLKPRALLNYGYTF	TGTGCCAGCAGTCTTAAACCCCGGGCCCTACTTAACTATGGCTACACCTTC
-	TRBV12-5	TRBJ2-1	many	CASGLWRTEFYNEQFF	TGTGCTAGTGGTTTGTGGAGGACAGAATTCTACAATGAGCAGTTCTTC
TRBD1	TRBV5-1	TRBJ1-1	-	CASSQLDRVNTEAFF	TGCGCCAGCAGCCAACTGGACAGGGTGAACACTGAAGCTTTCTTT
-	TRBV10-3	TRBJ1-2	-	CAKRQANYGYTF	TGTGCTAAACGACAAGCTAACTATGGCTACACCTTC
-	TRBV20-1	TRBJ1-1	few	CSAMRGGPRVNTEAFF	TGCAGTGCTATGAGGGGAGGCCCTCGGGTGAACACTGAAGCTTTCTTT
TRBD1	TRBV5-5	TRBJ1-6	-	CASSLAGQGVIPLHF	TGTGCCAGCAGCTTGGCAGGACAGGGAGTCATTCCCCTCCACTTT